This T cell receptor (beta chain) was documented in a study of blood T cell repertoires in COVID-19 (dated by TCRdb to 2020 to 2021). Looking at the study overall: Samples from collaborators originated in the United States, Italy and Spain and spanned both the acute and convalescent phases of COVID-19. The repertoires were released in a freely available public database intended as a resource for research on the immune response to SARS-CoV-2. HLA class I and class II types, where available, came from metadata supplied by the sample provider rather than from assay-based typing. Nearly every sample came with metadata listing a de-identified subject ID, COVID-19 status, age in years and sex. The samples were drawn from two sources: the first 160 participants of the ongoing ImmuneRACE study, and over 950 subjects contributed by 6 global collaborators. The material from the prospective study consisted of cDNA or gDNA derived from T cells, B-cell-depleted T cells, or PBMCs. The dataset comprised deeply sampled blood TCRbeta repertoires from subjects exposed to, actively infected with, or recovered from COVID-19. Study-level results and caveats: How much clinical and demographic metadata was included differed by source and by participant, and the metadata was provided uncurated.

TCRbeta CDR3 regions were amplified from genomic DNA by means of the immunoSEQ Assay, a bias-controlled multiplex PCR. The authors processed their data as follows. Nucleated cell counts per sample were estimated from amplification of reference gene primers within the assay. To quantify the absolute abundance of each unique TCRbeta CDR3 rearrangement, sequence reads were collapsed and filtered. For each sample, productive Simpson clonality was calculated as the square root of Simpson's diversity index over productive rearrangements. In TCRdb, the immuneACCESS table is reduced to in-frame sequences with V and J assigned. These tables do not hold every clone; where another copy was compared, an unresolved V gene accounts for under half, and the others remain unexplained. Clone size and the V and J calls come from that table; the DNA yielded D and trimming. The sample table shows fewer than 250,000 clones, and approximately 80% are seen once. The ten largest clones take up about 8.9% of the sample.

Of note for this clone: It lacks a known antigen. Base qualities are not at hand, and no much larger clone is one base apart.

In the prospective study, participants were about 18 to 95 years old, resided in fewer than 25 geographic areas of the United States, and were enrolled through a virtual design. In the prospective study, cohorts were assigned on the basis of participant-reported clinical history obtained from a screening survey and a study questionnaire. Each participant in the prospective study had whole blood, serum and a nasopharyngeal or oropharyngeal swab collected by mobile phlebotomists. Participants in the prospective study had the option to provide additional blood draws and questionnaires over a roughly two-month period. Prospective study blood samples were shipped either frozen or at room temperature before DNA extraction. The germline V gene supplies CDR1 KGHSH and CDR2 LQKENI. Counted from cysteine to phenylalanine, this CDR3 has 15 amino acids. The only DNA kept is the CDR3, 45 bases in frame from the first base. Trimming takes 2 bases off V and 2 bases off J; junction bases not matched to a gene: 3.

The chain is made from TRBV18 and TRBJ2-3; 8 bases in between match TRBD2. The sample comprised PBMCs or T cells enriched from blood (not recorded which). The source is a woman between 45 and 65 years old with acute COVID-19. The CDR3 has the sequence CASSPIAGYTDTQYF. The nucleotide sequence reads as follows: TGTGCCAGCTCACCAATAGCGGGGTACACAGATACGCAGTATTTT.